This TCR beta chain was documented in a study of beta chain features in type 1 diabetes. General observations from the study: Among patients with Type 1 diabetes, TCRB CDR3s were moderately but significantly shorter in every one of the four CD4+ subsets.

The germline V gene has CDR1 LGHNA and CDR2 YSLEER. The CDR3 totals 19 residues. The trim removed 4 bases at V and 6 bases at J, leaving 16 bases unmatched. About this clone itself: Its antigen is not identified.

The isolated RNA, all of it, was reverse transcribed, so expressed TCRB transcripts were what got sequenced. Here immunoSEQ multiplex PCR was the method, and the copy in TCRdb shows in-frame clones only, minus some. Of roughly 100,000 clones listed, around 30% are singletons. The sequencing input was central memory CD4+ T cells from blood. The chain links TRBV4-3 to TRBJ2-1; 12 bases map to TRBD2. The clonotype comes from a woman aged 18-35 years with type 1 diabetes. The CDR3 DNA reads TGCGCCAGCAGCCCCCGGTGGGCTAGCGGGAGGGCCGGGGCCAATGAGCAGTTCTTC. This sequence encodes CASSPRWASGRAGANEQFF.